The clone carrying this TCR beta chain is a singleton in its sample. Its antigen remains unidentified. The sample originates from a study of cytomegalovirus exposure and HLA in healthy donors. 13 Jbeta primers and 60 Vbeta primers were used for the PCR. Profiled with immunoSEQ multiplex PCR; TCRdb holds only in-frame clones, not every one. The sample consists of 150,000 or so clones, about 83% of them appearing once. Points from the study as a whole: A previous analysis found most TCR beta V segments productive roughly 87% or roughly 30% of the time.

Trimming shortened V by 1 base and J by 5 bases, and 13 bases separated the two germline ends. CDR1 and CDR2 from the germline V gene are SQVTM and ANQGSEA. The CDR3 length is 14 residues. This clonotype was obtained from a man in his forties in good health and CMV-seropositive. Sequencing was done on a sample of PBMCs. This sequence joins TRBV29-1 and TRBJ2-3; D may be TRBD2 (6 bases). The CDR3 sequence is CSVEGVSSGDTQYF. The CDR3 DNA follows: TGCAGCGTTGAAGGGGTCAGTAGCGGAGATACGCAGTATTTT.